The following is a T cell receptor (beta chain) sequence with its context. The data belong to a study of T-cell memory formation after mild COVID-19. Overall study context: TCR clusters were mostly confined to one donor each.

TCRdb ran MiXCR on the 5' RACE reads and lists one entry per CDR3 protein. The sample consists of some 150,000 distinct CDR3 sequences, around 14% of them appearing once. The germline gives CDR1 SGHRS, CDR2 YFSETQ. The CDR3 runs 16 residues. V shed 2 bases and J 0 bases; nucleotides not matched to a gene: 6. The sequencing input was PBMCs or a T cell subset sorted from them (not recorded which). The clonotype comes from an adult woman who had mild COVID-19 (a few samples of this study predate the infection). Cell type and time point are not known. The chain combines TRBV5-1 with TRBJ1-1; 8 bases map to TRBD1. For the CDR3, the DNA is TGCGCCAGCAGCTTTCTTGGGGACAGGCTGAACACTGAAGCTTTCTTT. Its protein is CASSFLGDRLNTEAFF.